The 22 T cell receptor beta chains presented below share a single source sample, sequenced in a study of identical twins. TCRdb processed the 5' RACE reads anew with MiXCR; each CDR3 protein has one entry. This sample carries 1.5 million to 2 million distinct CDR3 sequences, about 30% of them seen once, and the ten largest clones take less than 0.35%. The sample consisted of cord blood. The receptor source for this set is a newborn girl in good health.

This clonotype was seen more than once but under ten times. V and J are TRBV7-2 and TRBJ2-5; 9 bases line up with TRBD1. The V gene's germline CDR1 is SGHTA and CDR2 FQGNSA. This CDR3 region has 14 residues. Trimming removed 4 bases from V and 4 bases from J; junction bases left unmatched: 4. This chain's CDR3 is CASSSRGQGETQYF. CDR3 bases: TGTGCCAGCAGCTCACGGGGACAGGGAGAGACCCAGTACTTC. Supplemented by reference TRBV7-2 and TRBJ2-5, the full variable domain reads GAGVSQSPSNKVTEKGKDVELRCDPISGHTALYWYRQSLGQGLEFLIYFQGNSAPDKSGLPSDRFSAERTGGSVSTLTIQRTQQEDSAVYLCASSSRGQGETQYFGPGTRLLVL.

This chain uses TRBV20-1 with TRBJ2-1; the D call may be TRBD1 or TRBD2 (6 bases each). Looked up from germline, CDR1 is DFQATT and CDR2 is SNEGSKA (reference sequence). Trimming left V 2 bases short and J 13 bases short, with 15 bases between. The CDR3 runs to 12 residues. The DNA of the CDR3 is TGCAGTGCTAGATCTGACGGGGGCGTCCAGTTCTTC. Its protein product is CSARSDGGVQFF.

This clonotype was found a few times. The chain employs TRBV5-5 and TRBJ2-4; the D is unclear. The closer fit of TRBJ2-5 to the DNA end suggests the J call may be wrong. Germline V lookup: CDR1 SGHKS, CDR2 YYEKEE (reference sequence). The CDR3 has 14 amino acids. CDR3 sequence reads: CASSLAPDSRTQYF. Written as DNA, the CDR3 is TGTGCCAGCAGCTTGGCCCCGGATTCACGGACCCAGTACTTC.

This clonotype was recorded a few times. The chain uses TRBV11-2 and TRBJ2-7; D gene unclear. V was pared by 0 bases and J by 3 bases, with 12 bases between. The CDR3 is 15 residues long. Per germline, CDR1 SGHAT and CDR2 FQNNGV. The CDR3 bases are TGTGCCAGCAGCTTAGATTGGGCCTATTACTACGAGCAGTACTTC. As protein: CASSLDWAYYYEQYF.

The chain employs TRBV3-1 and TRBJ2-3; TRBD1 matches at 8 bases. This CDR3 has 17 residues. Germline lookup yields CDR1 LGHDT and CDR2 YNNKEL (reference sequence). The V gene end was trimmed by 2 bases and the J gene end by 7 bases; junction bases not matched to a gene: 14. The CDR3 is CASSQPQGARRGNTQYF. The CDR3 DNA reads TGTGCCAGCAGCCAACCGCAGGGGGCAAGGCGGGGCAATACGCAGTATTTT.

This clonotype was detected a few times. The V call is TRBV10-3, the J call TRBJ2-3, with D unresolved. This CDR3 comprises 15 residues. V was shortened by 2 bases and J by 4 bases, with 13 bases between the two germline ends. Germline V gene lookup returns CDR1 ENHRY and CDR2 SYGVKD. This chain's CDR3 is CAISEGRARADTQYF. In nucleotides, the CDR3 is TGTGCCATCAGTGAGGGTCGGGCTAGGGCAGATACGCAGTATTTT.

This clonotype showed up just a few times. The chain couples TRBV11-1 to TRBJ2-7, with D hard to call. The germline V gene has CDR1 SGHAT and CDR2 FQDESV (reference sequence). The V gene lost 4 bases and the J gene lost 5 bases, with 12 bases spanning the gap. CDR3 length: 13 residues. The CDR3 DNA sequence: TGTGCCAGCAGCTCCCGAGTGGGTAACGAGCAGTACTTC. This translates into CASSSRVGNEQYF.

This chain links TRBV28 with TRBJ1-2; D is possibly TRBD1 (5 bases). Germline values: CDR1 MDHEN, CDR2 SYDVKM. This CDR3 is built from 14 residues. V was clipped by 2 bases and J by 8 bases, with 15 bases between them. CDR3 residues: CASSLGPGTWGYTF. The CDR3 DNA reads as TGTGCCAGCAGTTTAGGCCCAGGGACGTGGGGCTACACCTTC.

V is TRBV10-3 and J is TRBJ2-7; D is ambiguous. The V end was cut by 0 bases, the J end by 9 bases, with 18 bases between. The length of the CDR3 is 15 residues. The V gene's germline CDR1 is ENHRY and CDR2 SYGVKD. In DNA form, the CDR3 reads TGTGCCATCAGTGAGTCGATTCTGGGTGAGGACGGGCAGTACTTC. It specifies CAISESILGEDGQYF.

The CDR3 sequence: CASSFLAAPGKQFF. DNA for the CDR3: TGTGCCAGCAGCTTTCTCGCGGCCCCCGGGAAGCAGTTCTTC. The rearrangement links TRBV7-2 to TRBJ2-1; tentatively, D is TRBD2 (5 bases). This CDR3 has 14 residues. The germline V and J ends were trimmed by 3 bases and 11 bases, with 17 bases remaining between them. CDR1 and CDR2 (germline): SGHTA, FQGNSA.

This clonotype was observed a few times. The chain combines TRBV18 with TRBJ2-2; possibly TRBD2 for D (6 bases). The CDR3 is 15 residues long. Trimming stripped 6 bases from V and 1 base from J, with 12 bases between. From germline, CDR1 is KGHSH and CDR2 LQKENI. The CDR3 bases are TGTGCCAGCTCCCAATGGGACTTGAACACCGGGGAGCTGTTTTTT. The encoded protein is CASSQWDLNTGELFF.

This sequence joins TRBV27 and TRBJ1-4, with D uncertain. Germline-derived CDR1 and CDR2 are MNHEY and SMNVEV (reference sequence). The CDR3 spans 15 residues. The ends were cut back, 5 bases at V and 8 bases at J, with 18 bases in the middle. The CDR3 region is CASSEKLPGGEKLFF. CDR3 nucleotides: TGTGCCAGCAGTGAAAAGCTGCCCGGTGGAGAAAAACTGTTTTTT.

The chain links TRBV20-1 to TRBJ1-6; tentatively, D is TRBD1 (5 bases). Per germline, CDR1 DFQATT and CDR2 SNEGSKA (reference sequence). The ends were cut back, 5 bases at V and 5 bases at J, with 7 bases in the middle. This CDR3 spans 12 amino acids. This CDR3 is CSAHRNNSPLHF. The CDR3 DNA follows: TGCAGTGCTCACAGGAATAATTCACCCCTCCACTTT.

This clonotype came up a few times. V usage is TRBV3-1 and J usage is TRBJ1-1; 7 bases line up with TRBD1. The CDR3 covers 13 residues. Germline lookup yields CDR1 LGHDT and CDR2 YNNKEL (reference sequence). V shed 4 bases, J shed 7 bases, and the junction held 6 bases outside the gene matches. CDR3 amino acids: CASSPNGQVEAFF. In DNA, the CDR3 is TGTGCCAGCAGCCCAAACGGACAGGTTGAAGCTTTCTTT.

This chain links TRBV10-3 with TRBJ2-7; 13 bases align to TRBD2. J was trimmed by 0 bases and V by 2 bases; bases with no gene match: 4. There are 17 residues in the CDR3. CDR1 is ENHRY and CDR2 is SYGVKD in the germline V gene. CDR3 sequence (DNA): TGTGCCATCAGTGAGGGACTAGCGGGAGCCTTCTCCTACGAGCAGTACTTC. It yields the protein CAISEGLAGAFSYEQYF.

The V and J genes are TRBV7-8 and TRBJ2-4; D uncertain. Trimming removed 7 bases from V and 0 bases from J, with 4 bases in between. The CDR3 is 12 residues long. Germline V CDR1 and CDR2: SGHVS, FQNEAQ. CDR3 region: CASMPAKNIQYF. The CDR3 DNA sequence: TGTGCCAGCATGCCAGCCAAAAACATTCAGTACTTC.

V gene TRBV28 combines with J gene TRBJ2-1, with D perhaps matching TRBD2 (6 bases). The CDR3 totals 14 residues. The germline gives CDR1 MDHEN, CDR2 SYDVKM. Deletions cut 7 bases from V and 2 bases from J, with 12 bases between. The CDR3 DNA sequence: TGTGCCAGCACCGGAGGGAATCCCTACAATGAGCAGTTCTTC. This encodes CASTGGNPYNEQFF. Supplemented by reference TRBV28 and TRBJ2-1, the full variable domain reads DVKVTQSSRYLVKRTGEKVFLECVQDMDHENMFWYRQDPGLGLRLIYFSYDVKMKEKGDIPEGYSVSREKKERFSLILESASTNQTSMYLCASTGGNPYNEQFFGPGTRLTVL.

This clonotype was seen only a few times. The chain joins TRBV25-1 to TRBJ2-3; TRBD2 aligns across 10 bases. The germline V gene encodes CDR1 MGHDK and CDR2 SYGVNS. The CDR3 totals 19 residues. V lost 3 bases to trimming and J lost 2 bases; unmatched junction nucleotides: 14. CDR3 nucleotide sequence: TGTGCCAGCAGTGATCATAGCGGGAGGTACTCTGCCGCCACAGATACGCAGTATTTT. It specifies CASSDHSGRYSAATDTQYF.

This chain connects TRBV6-1 to TRBJ1-2; D possibly corresponds to TRBD1 (5 bases). V was pared by 3 bases and J by 4 bases, with 12 bases between. CDR1 is MNHNS, CDR2 SASEGT, per germline. CDR3 length: 14 residues. CDR3 in DNA: TGTGCCAGCAGTGACGGGACGGAGTTCTATGGCTACACCTTC. The encoded protein is CASSDGTEFYGYTF.

The J gene is TRBJ2-2, the V gene TRBV4-2; weak D call: TRBD2 (5 bases). Germline CDR1 reads LGHNA; CDR2 reads YNFKEQ. The CDR3 spans 15 residues. Trimming removed 4 bases at V and 3 bases at J, with 12 bases between. The CDR3 region has the DNA TGTGCCAGCAGCCCCCCAACGAGGGACACCGGGGAGCTGTTTTTT. Protein sequence: CASSPPTRDTGELFF.

This clonotype was counted a few times. The rearrangement joins TRBV5-5 to TRBJ2-1, with 11 bases matching TRBD1. V shed 5 bases, J shed 10 bases, and the junction held 5 bases outside the gene matches. Germline V CDR1 and CDR2: SGHKS, YYEKEE (reference sequence). The CDR3 has 13 residues. CDR3 DNA sequence: TGTGCCAGCAGTTGGACAGGGGGCGGAGAGCAGTTCTTC. Translated, it gives CASSWTGGGEQFF.

The chain recombines TRBV6-1 with TRBJ2-3, with no clear D. The germline V and J ends were trimmed by 7 bases and 4 bases, with 15 bases remaining between them. CDR1 MNHNS and CDR2 SASEGT come from the germline V gene. CDR3 length: 14 residues. The CDR3 region is CASTGRWVADTQYF. Here the CDR3 DNA reads TGTGCCAGCACGGGCAGGTGGGTGGCAGATACGCAGTATTTT.